The T cell receptor beta chain described here comes from a study of cytomegalovirus exposure and HLA in healthy donors. This PCR relied on a set of 60 Vbeta primers and 13 Jbeta primers. The method was immunoSEQ multiplex PCR; TCRdb's version includes in-frame clones alone and lacks a portion of them. This table holds under 130,000 clones, roughly 80% found once. V dropped 7 bases and J dropped 5 bases, with 18 bases sitting between them. CDR1 and CDR2 from the germline V gene are SGHTS and YDEGEE. The CDR3 covers 15 residues. Sequencing was performed on PBMCs. The rearrangement links TRBV5-8 to TRBJ2-2; possible D gene TRBD2, 6 bases. This TCR was sampled from a man between 45 and 60 years old in good health and CMV-seropositive. CDR3 DNA sequence: TGTGCCAGCCGCCCAAGAGGCGGGAAAACCGGGGAGCTGTTTTTT. Its translation: CASRPRGGKTGELFF.